This T cell receptor (beta chain) comes out of a study of graft-versus-host responses after intestinal transplantation. On the study more broadly: Each of the recipients got a multivisceral, liver-intestinal, or isolated intestinal transplant. Each patient got anti-thymocyte globulin induction, then tacrolimus and steroids for two to four years.

Assay: immunoSEQ multiplex PCR; the TCRdb copy retains only in-frame clones and omits some. The data contain 95,000 to 150,000 clones, 90% to 95% of them singletons. General study results and limits: Early post-transplant declines in HvG were associated with peak levels of circulating GvH clones. Patients who carried graft-donor T cell macrochimerism also had high graft-versus-host to host-versus-graft clonal ratios in their allografts.

CDR1 is LNHNV and CDR2 is YYDKDF in the germline V gene (reference sequence). The junction had 10 bases not matched to a gene; V was cut back by 1 base and J by 0 bases. This CDR3 has 21 residues. A note on this clone: The antigen remains unidentified.

Sample: unstimulated CD4+ T cells sorted from spleen or lymph node cells, taken before intestinal transplant. The origin of this receptor is a human donor who received an intestinal transplant. The V call is TRBV15, the J call TRBJ2-4; 15 positions agree with TRBD2. For the CDR3, the DNA is TGTGCCACCAGCAGAGCTATGCCCGGGACTAGCGGGAGGCTAGCCAAAAACATTCAGTACTTC. It translates to CATSRAMPGTSGRLAKNIQYF.